The clone carrying this T cell receptor (beta chain) was recorded a few times. Germline V gene data show CDR1 as MGHRA and CDR2 as YSYEKL. The J segment lost 7 bases and the V segment lost 0 bases, leaving 5 bases of the junction unmatched. This CDR3 region has 16 residues. These data are taken from a study of blood T cells in healthy people across ages. Per-sample PBMC isolation yielded at least 6.5 million cells. Next came a second PCR, run for about 7 to 12 cycles, which used a sample-barcoded 5' primer along with a J-beta primer mix. One entry per CDR3 protein, called by TCRdb with MiXCR from the 5' RACE reads. Here the sample spans 600,000 or so distinct CDR3 sequences, 20% to 25% being singletons.

The receptor was derived from a man in his sixties or seventies in good health. The chain links TRBV4-1 to TRBJ2-1; 11 bases are a match to TRBD2. Sequenced input: blood. DNA for the CDR3: TGCGCCAGCAGCCAAGAATTAGCGGGAGGGCCAAATGAGCAGTTCTTC. Protein sequence: CASSQELAGGPNEQFF.